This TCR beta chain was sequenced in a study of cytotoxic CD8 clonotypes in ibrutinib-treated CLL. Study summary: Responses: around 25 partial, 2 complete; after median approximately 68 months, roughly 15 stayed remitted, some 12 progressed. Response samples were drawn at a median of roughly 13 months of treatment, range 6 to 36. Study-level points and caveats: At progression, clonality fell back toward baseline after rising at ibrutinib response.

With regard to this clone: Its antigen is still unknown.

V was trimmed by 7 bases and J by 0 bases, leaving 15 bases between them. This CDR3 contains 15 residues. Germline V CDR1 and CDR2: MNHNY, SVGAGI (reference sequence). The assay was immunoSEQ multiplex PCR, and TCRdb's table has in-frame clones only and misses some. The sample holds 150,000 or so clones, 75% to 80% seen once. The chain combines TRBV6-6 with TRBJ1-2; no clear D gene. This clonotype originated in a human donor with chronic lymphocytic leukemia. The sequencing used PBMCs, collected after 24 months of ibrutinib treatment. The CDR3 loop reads CASTRGVPSNYGYTF. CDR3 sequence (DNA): TGTGCCAGCACCCGAGGAGTCCCCTCTAACTATGGCTACACCTTC.